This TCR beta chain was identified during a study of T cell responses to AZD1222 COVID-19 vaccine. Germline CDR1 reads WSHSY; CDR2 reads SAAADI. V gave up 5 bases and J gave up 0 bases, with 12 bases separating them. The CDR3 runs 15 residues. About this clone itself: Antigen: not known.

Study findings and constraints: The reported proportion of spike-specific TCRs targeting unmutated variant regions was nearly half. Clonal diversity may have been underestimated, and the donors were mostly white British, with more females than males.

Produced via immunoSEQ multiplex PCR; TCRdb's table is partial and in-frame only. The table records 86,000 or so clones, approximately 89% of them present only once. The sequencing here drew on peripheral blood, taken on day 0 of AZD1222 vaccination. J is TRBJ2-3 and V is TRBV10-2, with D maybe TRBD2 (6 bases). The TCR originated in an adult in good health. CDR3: CASSQAGTSTDTQYF. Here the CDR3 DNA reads TGCGCCAGCAGTCAAGCGGGTACTAGCACAGATACGCAGTATTTT.